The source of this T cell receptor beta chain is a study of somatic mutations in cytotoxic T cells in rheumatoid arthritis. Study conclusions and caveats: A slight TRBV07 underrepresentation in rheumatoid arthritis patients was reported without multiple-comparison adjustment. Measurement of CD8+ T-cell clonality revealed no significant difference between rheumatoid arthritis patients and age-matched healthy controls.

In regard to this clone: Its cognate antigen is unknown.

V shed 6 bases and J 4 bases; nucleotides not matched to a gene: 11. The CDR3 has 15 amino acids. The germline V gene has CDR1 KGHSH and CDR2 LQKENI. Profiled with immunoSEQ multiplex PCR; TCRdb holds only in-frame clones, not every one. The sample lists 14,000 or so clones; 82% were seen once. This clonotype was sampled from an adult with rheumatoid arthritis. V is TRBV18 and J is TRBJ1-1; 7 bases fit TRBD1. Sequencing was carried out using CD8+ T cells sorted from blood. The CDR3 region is CASSQSQGMGTEAFF. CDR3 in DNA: TGTGCCAGCTCGCAATCACAGGGGATGGGCACTGAAGCTTTCTTT.